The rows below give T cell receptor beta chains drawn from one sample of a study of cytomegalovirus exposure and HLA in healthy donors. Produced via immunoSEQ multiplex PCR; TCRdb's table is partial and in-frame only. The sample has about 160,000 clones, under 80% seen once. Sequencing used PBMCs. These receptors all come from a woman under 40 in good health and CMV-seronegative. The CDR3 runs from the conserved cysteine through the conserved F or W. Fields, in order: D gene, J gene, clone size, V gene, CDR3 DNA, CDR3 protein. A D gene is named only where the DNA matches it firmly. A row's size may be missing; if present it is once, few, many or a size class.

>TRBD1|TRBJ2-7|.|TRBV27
TGTGCCACCAATACCCGGGACAGCTACGAGCAGTACTTC
CATNTRDSYEQYF
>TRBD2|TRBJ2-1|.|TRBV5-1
TGCGCCAGCAGCTTGAGGACTAGCGGGGGGGCCCGCTACAATGAGCAGTTCTTC
CASSLRTSGGARYNEQFF
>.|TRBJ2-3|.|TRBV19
TGTGCCAGTAGTATCCAAGTAAGGGGCGCAGATACGCAGTATTTT
CASSIQVRGADTQYF
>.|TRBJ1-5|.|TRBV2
TGTGCCAGCAGTAGGGGGAGCCAGGTTAATCAGCCCCAGCATTTT
CASSRGSQVNQPQHF
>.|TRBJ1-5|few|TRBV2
TGTGCCAGCAGGGCACAGGGATGGGTCTACAATCAGCCCCAGCATTTT
CASRAQGWVYNQPQHF
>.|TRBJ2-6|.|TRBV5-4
TGTGTCGCTGGTCGGGACTCTGGGGCCAACGTCCTGACTTTC
CVAGRDSGANVLTF
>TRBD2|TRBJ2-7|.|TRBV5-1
TGCGCCAGCAGCTTGGCCGTCGGGGGGGCTGGGGAGCAGTACTTC
CASSLAVGGAGEQYF
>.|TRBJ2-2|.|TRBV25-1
TGTGCCAGCAGTTTCCCTTACACCGGGGAGCTGTTTTTT
CASSFPYTGELFF
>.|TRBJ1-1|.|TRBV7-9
TGTGCCAGCAGCCGCGGGCAGAGGAACACTGAAGCTTTCTTT
CASSRGQRNTEAFF
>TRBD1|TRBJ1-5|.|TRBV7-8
TGTGCCAGCAGCTTGCAGGGGGCGCTTATCAATCAGCCCCAGCATTTT
CASSLQGALINQPQHF
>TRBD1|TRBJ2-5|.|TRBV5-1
TGCGCCAGCAGCTCCGGGACAGGGAGGGAGACCCAGTACTTC
CASSSGTGRETQYF
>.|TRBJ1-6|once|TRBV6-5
TGTGCCAGCAGTTACTCCTCGGGTAGAGGAGATTCACCCCTCCACTTT
CASSYSSGRGDSPLHF
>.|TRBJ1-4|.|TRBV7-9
TGTGCCAGCAGCCGAGGGGGGGCTGTCTGGACTAATGAAAAACTGTTTTTT
CASSRGGAVWTNEKLFF
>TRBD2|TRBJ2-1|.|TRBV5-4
TGTGCCAGCAGCTTGGGGCCTAGCGGGGGGAGCGGTGAGCAGTTCTTC
CASSLGPSGGSGEQFF
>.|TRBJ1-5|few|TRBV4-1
TGCGCCAGCAGCCAACCATGGGCTAGCAATCAGCCCCAGCATTTT
CASSQPWASNQPQHF
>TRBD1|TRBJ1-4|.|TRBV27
TGTGCCAGCAGTCCAACAGGGGGTTATGAAAAACTGTTTTTT
CASSPTGGYEKLFF
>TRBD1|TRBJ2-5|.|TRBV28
TGTGCCAGCACCACCGACAGGGGAGAGACCCAGTACTTC
CASTTDRGETQYF
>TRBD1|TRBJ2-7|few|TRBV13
TGTGCCAGCAGCTTAGGAGGGGGCGGCCGGATATACGAGCAGTACTTC
CASSLGGGGRIYEQYF
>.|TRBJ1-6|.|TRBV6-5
TGTGCCAGCAGCACCAAGAGAGGGGGTCTCCTCCACTTT
CASSTKRGGLLHF
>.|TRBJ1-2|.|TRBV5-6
TGTGCCAGCAGCTTGTGGGTCGGCGGTGGCTACACCTTC
CASSLWVGGGYTF
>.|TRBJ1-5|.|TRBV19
TGTGCCACCGCAGGGGTTAGCAATCAGCCCCAGCATTTT
CATAGVSNQPQHF
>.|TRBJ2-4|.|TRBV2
TGTGCCACCAATACAGGGTTGGGCATTCAGTACTTC
CATNTGLGIQYF
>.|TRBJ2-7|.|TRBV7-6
TGTGCCAGCAGCTTATCAGGGGGGAGTCGGTCCTACGAGCAGTACTTC
CASSLSGGSRSYEQYF
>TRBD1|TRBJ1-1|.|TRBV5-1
TGCGCCAGCAGCCCAAGACAGGGGGACACTGAAGCTTTCTTT
CASSPRQGDTEAFF
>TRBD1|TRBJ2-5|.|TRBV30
TGTGCCTGGAGTGTAGGGACAGGGCAAGAGACCCAGTACTTC
CAWSVGTGQETQYF
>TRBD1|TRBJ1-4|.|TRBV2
TGTGCCAGCAGTTTGGGACAGCCGGTCGAAAAACTGTTTTTT
CASSLGQPVEKLFF
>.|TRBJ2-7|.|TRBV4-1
TGCGCCAGCAGCCACGGAGGTGTACTCCGAGATCAGTCCTACGAGCAGTACTTC
CASSHGGVLRDQSYEQYF
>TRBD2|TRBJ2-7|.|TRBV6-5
TGTGCCAGCGCCCTCTATTGGGGGGGATCCTACGAGCAGTACTTC
CASALYWGGSYEQYF
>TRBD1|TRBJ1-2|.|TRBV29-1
TGCAGCGTTGAGCAGGGGGCATTCGGCTACACCTTC
CSVEQGAFGYTF
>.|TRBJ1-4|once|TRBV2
TGTGCCAGCAGCCCGGACGGGGAGGGCGAAAAACTGTTTTTT
CASSPDGEGEKLFF
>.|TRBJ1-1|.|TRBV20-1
TGCAGTGCTAGGGGAGTTGAAGCTTTCTTT
CSARGVEAFF
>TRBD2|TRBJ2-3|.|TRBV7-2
TGTGCCAGCAGCCTCCTTAGCGGGGGCACGGATACGCAGTATTTT
CASSLLSGGTDTQYF
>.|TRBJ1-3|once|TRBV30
TGTGCCTGGAGTGTGGGCAGGGTCGGAAACACCATATATTTT
CAWSVGRVGNTIYF
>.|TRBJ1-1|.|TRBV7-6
TGTGCCAGCAGCTCTAAAGGAGGGATGGGGTCGGACACTGAAGCTTTCTTT
CASSSKGGMGSDTEAFF
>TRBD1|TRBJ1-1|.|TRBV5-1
TGCGCCAGCAGTTTTGGTTCAGGGGGCGGCACTGAAGCTTTCTTT
CASSFGSGGGTEAFF
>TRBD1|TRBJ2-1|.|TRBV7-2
TGTGCCAGCAGACCGGACAGGGGGGACTACAATGAGCAGTTCTTC
CASRPDRGDYNEQFF
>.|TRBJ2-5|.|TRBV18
TGTGCCAGCTCACCCCGGGTGGAGACCCAGTACTTC
CASSPRVETQYF
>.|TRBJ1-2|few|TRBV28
TGTGCCAGCACAACCCCCGGGGGAAACTATGGCTACACCTTC
CASTTPGGNYGYTF
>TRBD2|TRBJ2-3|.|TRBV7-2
TGTGCCAGCAGCTTAGCTGGCGGGGGGGCCGGTGGAGGTACGCAGTATTTT
CASSLAGGGAGGGTQYF
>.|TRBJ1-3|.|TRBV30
TGTGCCTGGAGTGTTGGAGGGGCATTTGGAAACACCATATATTTT
CAWSVGGAFGNTIYF
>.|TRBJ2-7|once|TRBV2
TGTGCCAGCAGTGGGCCAGGGGACTCCTACGAGCAGTACTTC
CASSGPGDSYEQYF
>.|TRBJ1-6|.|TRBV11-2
TGTGCCAGCAGCTTCGAAGGGGCTAATTCACCCCTCCACTTT
CASSFEGANSPLHF
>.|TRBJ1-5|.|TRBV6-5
TGTGCCAGCAGTTATAATAGCAATCAGCCCCAGCATTTT
CASSYNSNQPQHF
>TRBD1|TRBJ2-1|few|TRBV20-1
TGCAGTGCATACAGGGGCGGGGAGCAGTTCTTC
CSAYRGGEQFF
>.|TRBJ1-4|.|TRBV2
TGTGCCAGCATTTCAGGGTACGGTGAAAAACTGTTTTTT
CASISGYGEKLFF
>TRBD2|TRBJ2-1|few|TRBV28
TGTGCCAGCAGTCTTGGACTAGCGGGGGGAAACAATGAGCAGTTCTTC
CASSLGLAGGNNEQFF
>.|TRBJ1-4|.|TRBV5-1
TGCGCCAGCAGCGCGGGGATACAGACGAGAGATGAAAAACTGTTTTTT
CASSAGIQTRDEKLFF
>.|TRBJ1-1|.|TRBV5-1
TGCGCCAGCAGCCCCTTACCCCACATGAACACTGAAGCTTTCTTT
CASSPLPHMNTEAFF
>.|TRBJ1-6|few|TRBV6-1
TGTGCCAGCTCGGCAGGGGAGTCCTATAATTCACCCCTCCACTTT
CASSAGESYNSPLHF
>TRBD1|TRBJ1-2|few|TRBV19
TGTGCCAGTAATCCTACAGGGGGCGGCTACACCTTC
CASNPTGGGYTF
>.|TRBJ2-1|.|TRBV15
TGTGCCACCAGCAGAGATCGACTAACTATCTACAATGAGCAGTTCTTC
CATSRDRLTIYNEQFF
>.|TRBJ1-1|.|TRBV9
TGTGCCAGCAGCGTAGTCCGGGGGGGGAGTGAAGCTTTCTTT
CASSVVRGGSEAFF
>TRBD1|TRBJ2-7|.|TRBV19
TGTGCCTCAACCCCGCGGGACAGGGATTCCTACGAGCAGTACTTC
CASTPRDRDSYEQYF
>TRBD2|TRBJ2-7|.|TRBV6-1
TGTGCCAGCAGTGTTAGCGGGGTTACCTACGAGCAGTACTTC
CASSVSGVTYEQYF
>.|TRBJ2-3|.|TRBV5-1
TGCGCCAGCAGCTTGGAGACACCCACAGATACGCAGTATTTT
CASSLETPTDTQYF